This TCR beta chain was sequenced for a study of OX40 agonist ivuxolimab in advanced cancers. Study background: Hepatocellular carcinoma, melanoma, renal cell or head and neck cancer occurred in dose-escalation patients. Study-level points and caveats: Clonal expansion among partial responders at 0.1-3.0 mg/kg ranked near the lowest. At 0.1 to 3.0 mg/kg and by week 6, CD4+ and CD8+ T cells in the blood had expanded clonally.

Profiling relied on immunoSEQ multiplex PCR, and the TCRdb table lists in-frame clones only, not all of them. The sample yields tens of thousands of clones, 65% to 85% seen once. This CDR3 has 14 amino acids. CDR1 and CDR2 (germline): MNHEY, SVGAGI. V was pared by 0 bases and J by 3 bases, with 9 bases between. About this clone: Its antigen remains unidentified.

This TCR was recovered from an adult with an advanced solid tumor such as melanoma, head and neck, liver or kidney cancer. The source material was CD4+ or CD8+ T cells sorted from blood, sampled in a trial of the OX40 agonist ivuxolimab. The chain combines TRBV6-5 with TRBJ2-7; D call uncertain. CDR3 region: CASSYSGLNYEQYF. The CDR3 region has the DNA TGTGCCAGCAGTTACTCGGGCTTAAACTACGAGCAGTACTTC.